A selection of T cell receptor beta chains follows, all from one sample in a study of shared clonotypes between healthy human individuals. This table comes from immunoSEQ multiplex PCR, and its TCRdb copy is limited to in-frame clones, with some not included. This table has around 640,000 clones, 95% to 97% appearing once. Sequenced input: naive CD8+ T cells sorted from blood. These receptors were collected from a woman aged 25 to 45 in good health. Each CDR3 is given with its conserved first and last residue. Each record gives: J gene, D gene, clone size, V gene, CDR3 DNA, CDR3 protein. The D gene is left open where the match is weak. Clone size is shown for a subset of rows, as once, few, many or a class of expanded clone.

TRBJ2-1 | NA | NA | TRBV5-6 | TGTGCCAGCAGCTTTCCTGTTAGACCCCATGAGCAGTTCTTC | CASSFPVRPHEQFF
TRBJ2-5 | TRBD2 | once | TRBV30 | TGTGCCTGGAGTGGGCTAGCGGGAGGGCCGGGAGAGACCCAGTACTTC | CAWSGLAGGPGETQYF
TRBJ1-2 | NA | NA | TRBV2 | TGTGCCACCCACCCCCAGGGCGTTCGAGGCTACACCTTC | CATHPQGVRGYTF
TRBJ2-1 | NA | NA | TRBV7-9 | TGTGCCAGCAGCAAGGGCCTTTTCGTCGGTGAGCAGTTCTTC | CASSKGLFVGEQFF
TRBJ2-1 | NA | NA | TRBV13 | TGTGCCAGCAGCCCTCCCCCCGGGAGCTACAATGAGCAGTTCTTC | CASSPPPGSYNEQFF
TRBJ1-2 | TRBD1 | few | TRBV2 | TGTGCCAGCACGGGACAGGGGAAAGACTATGGCTACACCTTC | CASTGQGKDYGYTF
TRBJ2-1 | NA | NA | TRBV11-2 | TGTGCCAGCAGCTTAGATCTCCCGGGAGCCTTCGGCAATGAGCAGTTCTTC | CASSLDLPGAFGNEQFF
TRBJ2-5 | NA | NA | TRBV28 | TGTGCCAGCAGCCCATTACGGGGGCCAGAGACCCAGTACTTC | CASSPLRGPETQYF
TRBJ1-1 | NA | NA | TRBV6-1 | TGTGCCAGCAGTGAACATACAGGCGTGAACACTGAAGCTTTCTTT | CASSEHTGVNTEAFF
TRBJ2-7 | NA | NA | TRBV5-1 | TGCGCCAGCAGCTTGGTCAGGGGTCCGAACTACGAGCAGTACTTC | CASSLVRGPNYEQYF
TRBJ2-3 | NA | NA | TRBV11-2 | TGTGCCAGCAGCTTTCCCTGGGGAAAGCAGACAGATACGCAGTATTTT | CASSFPWGKQTDTQYF
TRBJ1-6 | TRBD1 | NA | TRBV4-1 | TGCGCCAGCAGAGGACAGGATTCACCCCTCCACTTT | CASRGQDSPLHF
TRBJ1-2 | NA | NA | TRBV6-5 | TGTGCCAGCAGTGAATATGGTGCAGGCTATGGCTACACCTTC | CASSEYGAGYGYTF
TRBJ2-7 | TRBD1 | few | TRBV7-9 | TGTGCCAGCAGCTTAGGGACAGGGGCCTACGAGCAGTACTTC | CASSLGTGAYEQYF
TRBJ2-2 | NA | once | TRBV9 | TGTGCCGGCCTCGGTAAAAAGAACACCGGGGAGCTGTTTTTT | CAGLGKKNTGELFF
TRBJ2-5 | TRBD2 | NA | TRBV7-9 | TGTGCCAGCAGCCAACTAGCGGGAGGGCCGGGAGAGACCCAGTACTTC | CASSQLAGGPGETQYF
TRBJ2-7 | NA | NA | TRBV7-8 | TGTGCCAGCAGCTTAGAGTCAGAGCAGTACTTC | CASSLESEQYF
TRBJ2-7 | TRBD1 | once | TRBV28 | TGTGCCAGCAGTTGGACAGGGGCCTACGAGCAGTACTTC | CASSWTGAYEQYF
TRBJ2-7 | NA | NA | TRBV27 | TGTGCCAGCAGCCTCGCCCCTTCCTACGAGCAGTACTTC | CASSLAPSYEQYF
TRBJ1-5 | NA | NA | TRBV2 | TGTGCCAGCAGTGACGGCAATCAGCCCCAGCATTTT | CASSDGNQPQHF
TRBJ1-4 | TRBD1 | NA | TRBV4-1 | TGCGCCAGCAGCGCGACAGGGCTTAATGAAAAACTGTTTTTT | CASSATGLNEKLFF
TRBJ2-7 | NA | NA | TRBV2 | TGTGCCAGCAGTGACATCGATAGCTACGAGCAGTACTTC | CASSDIDSYEQYF